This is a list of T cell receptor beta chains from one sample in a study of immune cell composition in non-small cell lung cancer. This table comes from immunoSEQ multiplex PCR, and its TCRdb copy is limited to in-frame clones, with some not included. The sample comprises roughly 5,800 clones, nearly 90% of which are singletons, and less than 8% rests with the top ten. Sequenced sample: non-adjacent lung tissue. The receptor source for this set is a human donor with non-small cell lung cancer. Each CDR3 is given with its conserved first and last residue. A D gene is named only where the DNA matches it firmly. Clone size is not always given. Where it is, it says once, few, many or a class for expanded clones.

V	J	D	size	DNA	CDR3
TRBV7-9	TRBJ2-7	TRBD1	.	TGTGCCAGCAGCGCACCGGGACAGGGTTGGTACGAGCAGTACTTC	CASSAPGQGWYEQYF
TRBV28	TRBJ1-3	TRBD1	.	TGTGCCAGCAGTTCCCGGACAGGGGTACCAAACACCATATATTTT	CASSSRTGVPNTIYF
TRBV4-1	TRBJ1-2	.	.	TGCGCCAGCAGCCAAGATATATCTCGGGGGGCGCTGGGTGGCTACACCTTC	CASSQDISRGALGGYTF
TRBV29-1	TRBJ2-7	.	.	TGCAGCGCTTGGACAGCCGCGAGCTCCTACGAGCAGTACTTC	CSAWTAASSYEQYF
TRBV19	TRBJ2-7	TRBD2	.	TGTGCCAGTAGTCTCCGCCTAGCGGCCCAAACCTACGAGCAGTACTTC	CASSLRLAAQTYEQYF
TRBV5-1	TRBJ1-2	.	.	TGCGCCAGCAGCTTGGGGACAGACCTCTGGGGCTACACCTTC	CASSLGTDLWGYTF
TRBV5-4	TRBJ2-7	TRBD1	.	TGTGCCAGCAGCTTACTCGGGACAGTAATCTACGAGCAGTACTTC	CASSLLGTVIYEQYF
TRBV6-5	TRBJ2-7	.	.	TGTGCCAGCAGTTACGAGTTGGCGGACGAGCAGTACTTC	CASSYELADEQYF
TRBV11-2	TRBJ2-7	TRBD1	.	TGTGCCAGCAGCCTTCTCGCCGGGACAGGGGGCTACGAGCAGTACTTC	CASSLLAGTGGYEQYF
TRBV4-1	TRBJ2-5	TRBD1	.	TGCGCCAGCAGCCGGGACAGGGGAGTGGAGACCCAGTACTTC	CASSRDRGVETQYF
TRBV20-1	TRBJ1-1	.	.	TGCAGTGCTAGCCCAGGGATTGAAGCTTTCTTT	CSASPGIEAFF
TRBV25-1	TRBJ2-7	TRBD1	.	TGTGCCAGCAGTGAATTTTCTAACAGGGGTCAAGAGCAGTACTTC	CASSEFSNRGQEQYF
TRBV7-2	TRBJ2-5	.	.	TGTGCCAGCAGCTTATCTTCCGGGGGAGAGACCCAGTACTTC	CASSLSSGGETQYF
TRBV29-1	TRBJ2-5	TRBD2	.	TGCAGCGTGAGGACTAGCGGGAGAGAGACCCAGTACTTC	CSVRTSGRETQYF
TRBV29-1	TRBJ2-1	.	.	TGCAGCGTTGTCCGGGATGGGCCCTACAATGAGCAGTTCTTC	CSVVRDGPYNEQFF
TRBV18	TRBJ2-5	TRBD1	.	TGTGCCAGCTCACCACCGGGACAGGGAGAGACCCAGTACTTC	CASSPPGQGETQYF
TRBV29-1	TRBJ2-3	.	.	TGCAGCGATCGGGGGGCCACAGATACGCAGTATTTT	CSDRGATDTQYF
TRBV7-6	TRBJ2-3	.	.	TGTGCCAGCAGCTTAGCGTCAGCGGATACGCAGTATTTT	CASSLASADTQYF
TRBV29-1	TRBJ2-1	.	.	TGCAGCGTTGGGCGGGCCCTTCACAATGAGCAGTTCTTC	CSVGRALHNEQFF
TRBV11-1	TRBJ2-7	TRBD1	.	TGTGCCAGCAGCTTAGGGACAGGGTCCGCCCTCTACGAGCAGTACTTC	CASSLGTGSALYEQYF
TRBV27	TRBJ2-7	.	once	TGTGCCAGCGCCTATAACCCCATGGGGGGACGCTCCTACGAGCAGTACTTC	CASAYNPMGGRSYEQYF
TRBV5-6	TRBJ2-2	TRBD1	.	TGTGCCAGCAGCAGGGACAGGGCCACCGGGGAGCTGTTTTTT	CASSRDRATGELFF
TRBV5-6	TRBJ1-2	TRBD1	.	TGTGCCAGCACCCTTGACAGGGAGAGCTATGGCTACACCTTC	CASTLDRESYGYTF
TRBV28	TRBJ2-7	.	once	TGTGCCAGCAGTTTAGCTAGCCGAGGGGGAGAGCAGTACTTC	CASSLASRGGEQYF
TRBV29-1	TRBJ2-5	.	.	TGCAGCGCTTTTAGCGTCCAAGAGACCCAGTACTTC	CSAFSVQETQYF
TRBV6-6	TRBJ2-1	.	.	TGTGCCAGCAGTTACAGCGGCAATGAGCAGTTCTTC	CASSYSGNEQFF
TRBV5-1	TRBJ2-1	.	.	TGCGCCAGCAGCTCAAACGGTTACAATGAGCAGTTCTTC	CASSSNGYNEQFF
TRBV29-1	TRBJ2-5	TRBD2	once	TGCGTCGGGCTAGCGGGAGAGACCCAGTACTTC	CVGLAGETQYF
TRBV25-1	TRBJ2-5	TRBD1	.	TGTGCCAGCAGTGAATATCGACAGGGAAAAGAGACCCAGTACTTC	CASSEYRQGKETQYF
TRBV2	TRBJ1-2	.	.	TGTGCCAGCAGCTTAGGCCAGACACTTAACTATGGCTACACCTTC	CASSLGQTLNYGYTF
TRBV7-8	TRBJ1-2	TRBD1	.	TGTGCCAGCAGCTTGAACAGGGGAATTGGCTACACCTTC	CASSLNRGIGYTF
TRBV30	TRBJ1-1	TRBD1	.	TGTGCCTGGAGGGGATACAGGGGGTGGACTGAAGCTTTCTTT	CAWRGYRGWTEAFF
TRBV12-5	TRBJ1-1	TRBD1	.	TGTGCTAGTGGTTTGGTACTCAGGACAGGGGGTCTCGGCCAAGAAGCTTTCTTT	CASGLVLRTGGLGQEAFF
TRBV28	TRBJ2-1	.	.	TGTGCCAGCCACGCAGGGCTTGAGCAGTTCTTC	CASHAGLEQFF
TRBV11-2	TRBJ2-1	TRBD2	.	TGTGCCAGCAGCTTGGGCGGGAGGGGGCAGTTCTTC	CASSLGGRGQFF
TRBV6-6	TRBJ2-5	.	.	TGTGCCAGCAGTCCCTCGGGGGGCAAGGAGACCCAGTACTTC	CASSPSGGKETQYF
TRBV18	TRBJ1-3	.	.	TGTGCCAGCTCACCACCGGGATCAGGGATTGGAAACACCATATATTTT	CASSPPGSGIGNTIYF
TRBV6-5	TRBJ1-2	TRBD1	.	TGTGCCAGCAGTTTTACGACAGGGACTAACTATGGCTACACCTTC	CASSFTTGTNYGYTF
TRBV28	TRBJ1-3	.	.	TGTGCCAGCAGTTTATTACAGCCGTCAGCTGGAAACACCATATATTTT	CASSLLQPSAGNTIYF
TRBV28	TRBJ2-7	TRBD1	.	TGTGCCAGCAGTTCCCCCCGGACAGGGGCCTTCACCTACGAGCAGTACTTC	CASSSPRTGAFTYEQYF